One and the same sample provided the 21 T cell receptor beta chains below, sequenced in a study of early T cells in non-severe SARS-CoV-2 infection. TCRdb re-called the 5' RACE reads with MiXCR, one entry per CDR3 protein. This table has tens of thousands of distinct CDR3 sequences, around 5.2% appearing once. Sequenced input: whole blood. The source of these receptors is an adult who was a healthcare worker with PCR-confirmed SARS-CoV-2 infection or an uninfected control (not recorded which).

This clonotype has more than one count but fewer than ten. The chain combines TRBV5-1 with TRBJ2-5, with 9 bases matching TRBD2. V gave up 0 bases and J gave up 1 base; unmatched junction bases: 4. This CDR3 has 16 residues. From germline, CDR1 is SGHRS and CDR2 YFSETQ. The CDR3 DNA sequence: TGCGCCAGCAGCTTGGAGCCTAGCGGGGCCCAAGAGACCCAGTACTTC. It encodes CASSLEPSGAQETQYF.

The CDR3 region is CASSRLGTGVWEQYF. CDR3 bases: TGTGCCAGCAGCCGTCTCGGGACAGGGGTTTGGGAGCAGTACTTC. The V call is TRBV11-2, the J call TRBJ2-7; 10 bases line up with TRBD1. Germline CDR1 is SGHAT and CDR2 is FQNNGV. CDR3 size: 15 residues. After removal of 5 bases from V and 7 bases from J, the junction contained 11 bases not matched to a gene. Supplemented by reference TRBV11-2 and TRBJ2-7, the full variable domain reads EAGVAQSPRYKIIEKRQSVAFWCNPISGHATLYWYQQILGQGPKLLIQFQNNGVVDDSQLPKDRFSAERLKGVDSTLKIQPAKLEDSAVYLCASSRLGTGVWEQYFGPGTRLTVT.

The gene calls are TRBV4-3 and TRBJ2-2; TRBD2 matches 10 bases. Per the germline V gene, CDR1 is LGHNA and CDR2 is YSLEER. V gave up 4 bases and J gave up 2 bases; unmatched junction bases: 4. The CDR3 has 16 residues. In nucleotides, the CDR3 is TGCGCCAGCAGCCCTAGCGGGAGCCCCAACACCGGGGAGCTGTTTTTT. Translated, it gives CASSPSGSPNTGELFF.

This chain uses TRBV20-1 with TRBJ1-1; 10 bases align to TRBD1. The germline V gene encodes CDR1 DFQATT and CDR2 SNEGSKA (reference sequence). The ends lost 1 base at V and 10 bases at J; junction bases unmatched: 0. The CDR3 runs 11 residues. CDR3 residues: CSARGTGGAFF. The CDR3 DNA follows: TGCAGTGCTAGAGGGACAGGGGGAGCTTTCTTT.

The sample holds many counts of this clonotype. The chain is built from TRBV7-2 and TRBJ2-1; TRBD1 matches 8 bases. CDR3 length equals 16 residues. V was clipped by 2 bases and J by 1 base; unmatched bases: 4. Germline CDR1 reads SGHTA; CDR2 reads FQGNSA. DNA for the CDR3: TGTGCCAGCAGCTTAATGGGACAGGCATCCTACAATGAGCAGTTCTTC. Translating it yields CASSLMGQASYNEQFF.

This clonotype was detected ten times or more. The gene calls are TRBV19 and TRBJ2-7; TRBD1 aligns across 8 bases. The CDR3 sequence is 14 residues long. Germline trimming cut 6 bases from V and 3 bases from J; bases unmatched to any gene: 7. Germline V gene data show CDR1 as LNHDA and CDR2 as SQIVND (reference sequence). The CDR3 region is CASRPTGEGYEQYF. CDR3 coding DNA: TGTGCCAGTAGGCCGACAGGGGAAGGCTACGAGCAGTACTTC.

This clonotype was recorded at least ten times. It is unclear where the CDR3 begins or ends on the DNA, so no DNA is shown, and the CDR3 is as TCRdb lists it. V is TRBV7-5 and J is TRBJ2-1; the table's D call of TRBD1 was not tested on the DNA. TRBV7-5 is an annotated pseudogene. Counting both end residues, the CDR3 totals 20 amino acids. The CDR3 loop is CISVSEASPLSGHPYNEQFF.

This clonotype has at least ten counts. The chain carries TRBV5-4 and TRBJ2-3; 15 bases line up with TRBD2. From germline, CDR1 is SGHNT and CDR2 YYREEE (reference sequence). The CDR3 is 17 amino acids. J was trimmed by 0 bases and V by 3 bases; bases with no gene match: 2. This CDR3 reads CASSSGTSGRSTDTQYF. DNA of the CDR3: TGTGCCAGCAGCTCAGGGACTAGCGGGAGGAGCACAGATACGCAGTATTTT. Based on the CDR3 plus reference TRBV5-4 and TRBJ2-3, the full variable domain is ETGVTQSPTHLIKTRGQQVTLRCSSQSGHNTVSWYQQALGQGPQFIFQYYREEENGRGNFPPRFSGLQFPNYSSELNVNALELDDSALYLCASSSGTSGRSTDTQYFGPGTRLTVL.

This clonotype was counted ten times or more. The chain is built from TRBV20-1 and TRBJ2-7, with D perhaps TRBD2 (5 bases). The CDR3 extends over 14 amino acids. V was shortened by 3 bases and J by 0 bases, with 12 bases between the two germline ends. The germline gives CDR1 DFQATT, CDR2 SNEGSKA (reference sequence). CDR3 protein: CSARGRDNSYEQYF. The DNA for the CDR3 is TGCAGTGCTAGGGGCCGGGATAACTCCTACGAGCAGTACTTC.

There are many counts of this clonotype. The chain has TRBV4-3 and TRBJ2-5; D is unclear. Trimming pared 0 bases from V and 5 bases from J, leaving 13 bases between. CDR1 and CDR2 (germline): LGHNA, YSLEER. The CDR3 is 15 amino acids. The CDR3 region has the DNA TGCGCCAGCAGCCAAGATTTGGCTTTCGGGGAGACCCAGTACTTC. Translating it yields CASSQDLAFGETQYF.

This clonotype turned up a few times. The rearrangement links TRBV14 to TRBJ2-7; 8 nucleotides match TRBD1. J lost 3 bases, V lost 4 bases, and 11 bases had no gene match. The CDR3 extends over 16 amino acids. The germline V gene encodes CDR1 SGHDN and CDR2 FVKESK. In nucleotides, the CDR3 is TGTGCCAGCAGCCGAAGGGCCGGGACAGGAGACTACGAGCAGTACTTC. Its protein is CASSRRAGTGDYEQYF.

This clonotype was recorded at least ten times. The chain recombines TRBV12-3 or TRBV12-4 with TRBJ1-4; no clear D gene. The CDR3 totals 13 residues. V was cut by 4 bases and J by 11 bases, with 14 bases left in between. The CDR3 sequence: CASSSSREQKLFF. The CDR3 region has the DNA TGTGCCAGCAGTTCCAGTCGTGAGCAGAAACTGTTTTTT.

This clonotype was found many times. The rearrangement links TRBV5-1 to TRBJ1-2; possible D gene TRBD1, 6 bases. CDR3 length equals 15 residues. Germline V lookup: CDR1 SGHRS, CDR2 YFSETQ. With 0 bases removed from V and 5 bases from J, the gap between germline ends came to 14 bases. The CDR3: CASSLGQDRSYGYTF. CDR3 nucleotide sequence: TGCGCCAGCAGCTTGGGACAGGACCGCTCATATGGCTACACCTTC.

This clonotype has ten or more counts. The chain combines TRBV7-9 with TRBJ2-1; 8 bases map to TRBD1. The V gene end was trimmed by 5 bases and the J gene end by 4 bases; junction bases not matched to a gene: 7. Germline-derived CDR1 and CDR2 are SEHNR and FQNEAQ (reference sequence). The CDR3 is 15 amino acids. CDR3: CASSPGQEIYNEQFF. CDR3 sequence (DNA): TGTGCCAGCAGCCCGGGACAGGAGATTTACAATGAGCAGTTCTTC. Drawing the rest from reference TRBV7-9 and TRBJ2-1, the complete variable domain is DTGVSQNPRHKITKRGQNVTFRCDPISEHNRLYWYRQTLGQGPEFLTYFQNEAQLEKSRLLSDRFSAERPKGSFSTLEIQRTEQGDSAMYLCASSPGQEIYNEQFFGPGTRLTVL.

This clonotype was picked up a small number of times. The chain combines TRBV7-3 with TRBJ1-1; no clear D gene. Trimming removed 1 base at V and 7 bases at J, with 13 bases between. The CDR3 consists of 14 residues. Germline lookup yields CDR1 SGHTA and CDR2 FQGTGA. In nucleotides, the CDR3 is TGTGCCAGCAGCTTAAAGGGTTTGGCAGATGAAGCTTTCTTT. This translates into CASSLKGLADEAFF.

This clonotype showed up many times. This sequence joins TRBV7-2 and TRBJ1-2; no clear D. This CDR3 is built from 14 residues. Germline CDR1 and CDR2: SGHTA and FQGNSA. V lost 7 bases and J 8 bases, leaving 20 bases between the germline ends. The CDR3: CASNPPSESSGYTF. The CDR3, as DNA: TGTGCCAGCAACCCTCCCTCCGAGAGCAGCGGCTACACCTTC.

The chain employs TRBV18 and TRBJ1-6, with D unclear. The germline CDR1 and CDR2 sequences are KGHSH and LQKENI. Between the trimmed V and J ends, which lost 5 bases and 7 bases, there was a span of 12 bases. This CDR3 is built from 14 residues. The DNA of the CDR3 is TGTGCCAGCTCAAGTGCGGCTCGCAATTCACCCCTCCACTTT. This sequence encodes CASSSAARNSPLHF.

The rearrangement links TRBV14 to TRBJ2-7; the match to TRBD1 covers 7 bases. The CDR3 sequence is 16 residues long. Germline values: CDR1 SGHDN, CDR2 FVKESK. Trimming took 4 bases from V and 0 from J; bases not matched to a gene: 9. CDR3 in DNA: TGTGCCAGCAGCCCCCTTACCTGGGACAGCTCCTACGAGCAGTACTTC. Protein: CASSPLTWDSSYEQYF.

This clonotype is medium-sized by share. The rearrangement joins TRBV21-1 to TRBJ2-3. TRBV21-1 is a pseudogene locus. The CDR3 is 14 amino acids. CDR3 sequence reads: CASSKPPYTDTQYF. CDR3 DNA sequence: TGTGCCAGCAGCAAACCGCCGTACACAGATACGCAGTATTTT.

This clonotype was recorded at least ten times. The rearrangement links TRBV18 to TRBJ2-7, with 8 bases identical to TRBD1. CDR3 size: 14 residues. V shed 6 bases, J shed 7 bases, and the junction held 11 bases outside the gene matches. In germline, CDR1 is KGHSH, CDR2 LQKENI. Here the CDR3 reads CASSPGQVTGEQYF. DNA for the CDR3: TGTGCCAGCTCGCCGGGACAGGTAACGGGTGAGCAGTACTTC.

The rearrangement uses TRBV28 and TRBJ2-7, with 7 bases that match TRBD1. Trimming took 4 bases from V and 2 from J; bases not matched to a gene: 8. Germline-derived CDR1 and CDR2 are MDHEN and SYDVKM. CDR3 length: 15 amino acids. This CDR3 is CASSSWTGATYEQYF. In nucleotides, the CDR3 is TGTGCCAGCAGTTCCTGGACAGGTGCCACCTACGAGCAGTACTTC.